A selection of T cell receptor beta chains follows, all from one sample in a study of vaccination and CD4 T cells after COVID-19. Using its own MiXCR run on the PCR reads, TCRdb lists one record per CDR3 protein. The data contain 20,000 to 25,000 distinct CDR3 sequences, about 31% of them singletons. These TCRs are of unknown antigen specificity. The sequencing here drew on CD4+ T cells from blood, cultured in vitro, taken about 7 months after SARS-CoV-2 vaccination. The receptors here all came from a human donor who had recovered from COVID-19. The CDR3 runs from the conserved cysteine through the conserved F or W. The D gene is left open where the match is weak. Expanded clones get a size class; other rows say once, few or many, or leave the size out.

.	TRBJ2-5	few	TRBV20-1	CSARKETQYF	TGCAGTGCTAGAAAGGAGACCCAGTACTTC
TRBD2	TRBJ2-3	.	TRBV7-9	CASSLASGRDTQYF	TGTGCCAGCAGCTTAGCTAGCGGGAGAGATACGCAGTATTTT
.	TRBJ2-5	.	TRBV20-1	CSARDGTLGHQETQYF	TGCAGTGCTAGAGACGGGACTCTGGGTCACCAAGAGACCCAGTACTTC
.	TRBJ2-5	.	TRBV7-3	CASSFVFGETQYF	TGTGCCAGCAGCTTTGTGTTCGGGGAGACCCAGTACTTC
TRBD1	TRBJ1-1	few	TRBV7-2	CASSTRQGGNTEAFF	TGTGCCAGCAGCACGCGACAGGGGGGGAACACTGAAGCTTTCTTT
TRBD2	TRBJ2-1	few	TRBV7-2	CASSSPGLAGGNEQFF	TGTGCCAGCAGCTCCCCGGGACTAGCGGGGGGGAATGAGCAGTTCTTC
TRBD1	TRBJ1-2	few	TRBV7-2	CASTKGQGFYGYTF	TGTGCCAGCACTAAAGGACAGGGCTTCTATGGCTACACCTTC
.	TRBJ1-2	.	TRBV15	CATSPDTLYGYTF	TGTGCCACCAGCCCCGACACGTTATATGGCTACACCTTC
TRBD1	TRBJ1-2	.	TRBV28	CASRTTGTGGAGGYTF	TGTGCCAGCAGAACGACCGGGACAGGGGGCGCGGGTGGCTACACCTTC
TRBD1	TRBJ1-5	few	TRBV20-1	CSARDRTGGVNQPQHF	TGCAGTGCTAGAGATCGGACAGGGGGCGTCAATCAGCCCCAGCATTTT
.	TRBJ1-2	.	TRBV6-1	CASSSRVRGYGYTF	TGTGCCAGCAGCTCCAGGGTCCGGGGCTATGGCTACACCTTC
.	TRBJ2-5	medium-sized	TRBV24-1	CATSDSTRQGNQETQYF	TGTGCCACCAGTGATTCGACACGGCAGGGAAACCAAGAGACCCAGTACTTC
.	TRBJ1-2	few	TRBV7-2	CASSLGRGGDYGYTF	TGTGCCAGCAGCTTAGGAAGGGGGGGGGACTATGGCTACACCTTC
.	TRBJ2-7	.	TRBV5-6	CASSLWGSYEQYF	TGTGCCAGCAGCCTGTGGGGGTCCTACGAGCAGTACTTC
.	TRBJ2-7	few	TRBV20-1	CSARRGADEQYF	TGCAGTGCTAGACGGGGGGCGGACGAGCAGTACTTC
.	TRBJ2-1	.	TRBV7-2	CASSDDYGADEQFF	TGTGCCAGCAGCGACGATTATGGGGCAGATGAGCAGTTCTTC
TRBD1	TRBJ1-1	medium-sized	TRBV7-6	CASSPYRGTEAFF	TGTGCCAGCAGCCCCTACAGGGGCACTGAAGCTTTCTTT
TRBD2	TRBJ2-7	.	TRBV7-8	CASSFSGSFYEQYF	TGTGCCAGCAGCTTTAGCGGGAGTTTTTACGAGCAGTACTTC
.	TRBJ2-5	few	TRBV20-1	CSARDQGWETQYF	TGCAGTGCTAGAGATCAGGGCTGGGAGACCCAGTACTTC
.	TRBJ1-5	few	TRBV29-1	CSVRGSGNQPQHF	TGCAGCGTTCGGGGGTCCGGGAATCAGCCCCAGCATTTT
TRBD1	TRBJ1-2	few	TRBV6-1	CASSDRGQGGGYTF	TGTGCCAGCAGTGACAGGGGACAGGGAGGAGGCTACACCTTC
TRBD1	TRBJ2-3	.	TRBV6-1	CASSEMGQAIDTQYF	TGTGCCAGCAGTGAAATGGGACAGGCTATAGATACGCAGTATTTT
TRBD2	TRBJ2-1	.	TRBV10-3	CAISGDPGLAAPVKNYNEQFF	TGTGCCATCAGTGGGGACCCGGGACTAGCGGCCCCAGTCAAGAACTACAATGAGCAGTTCTTC
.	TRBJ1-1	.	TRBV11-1	CASSPLPGRNTEAFF	TGTGCCAGCAGCCCCCTACCTGGACGTAACACTGAAGCTTTCTTT
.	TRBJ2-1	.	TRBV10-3	CAISESSPMSYNEQFF	TGTGCCATCAGTGAGTCGAGTCCTATGTCCTACAATGAGCAGTTCTTC
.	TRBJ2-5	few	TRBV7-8	CASSLVITTQETQYF	TGTGCCAGCAGCTTAGTCATCACAACACAAGAGACCCAGTACTTC
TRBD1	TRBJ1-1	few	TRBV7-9	CASSFLTGGMNTEAFF	TGTGCCAGCAGCTTTTTGACAGGGGGTATGAACACTGAAGCTTTCTTT
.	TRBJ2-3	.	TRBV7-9	CASSLDSTDTQYF	TGTGCCAGCAGCTTGGACAGCACAGATACGCAGTATTTT
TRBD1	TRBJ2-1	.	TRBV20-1	CSARDPDRGLFNEQFF	TGCAGTGCTAGAGATCCTGACAGGGGGCTTTTCAATGAGCAGTTCTTC
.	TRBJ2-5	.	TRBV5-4	CATRETTNQETQYF	TGTGCCACCCGGGAGACAACAAACCAAGAGACCCAGTACTTC
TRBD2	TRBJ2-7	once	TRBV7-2	CASSLGTGGAAYEQYF	TGTGCCAGCAGCTTGGGGACGGGAGGGGCCGCCTACGAGCAGTACTTC
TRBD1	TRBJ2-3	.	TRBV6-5	CASSYFQGADTQYF	TGTGCCAGCAGTTACTTCCAGGGGGCAGATACGCAGTATTTT
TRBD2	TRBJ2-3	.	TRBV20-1	CSAKSGGAGTDTQYF	TGCAGTGCTAAAAGCGGGGGGGCCGGGACAGATACGCAGTATTTT
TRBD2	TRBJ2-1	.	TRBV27	CASSFLREAPYNEQFF	TGTGCCAGCAGTTTCCTTCGGGAGGCCCCCTACAATGAGCAGTTCTTC
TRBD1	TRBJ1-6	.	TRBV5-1	CASSLGQGVSLHF	TGCGCCAGCAGTTTGGGACAGGGGGTTTCCCTCCACTTT
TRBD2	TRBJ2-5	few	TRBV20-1	CSALLAGVSETQYF	TGCAGTGCCTTACTAGCGGGAGTTTCAGAGACCCAGTACTTC
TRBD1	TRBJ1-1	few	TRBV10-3	CATHGTGVTEAFF	TGTGCCACCCATGGGACAGGAGTCACTGAAGCTTTCTTT